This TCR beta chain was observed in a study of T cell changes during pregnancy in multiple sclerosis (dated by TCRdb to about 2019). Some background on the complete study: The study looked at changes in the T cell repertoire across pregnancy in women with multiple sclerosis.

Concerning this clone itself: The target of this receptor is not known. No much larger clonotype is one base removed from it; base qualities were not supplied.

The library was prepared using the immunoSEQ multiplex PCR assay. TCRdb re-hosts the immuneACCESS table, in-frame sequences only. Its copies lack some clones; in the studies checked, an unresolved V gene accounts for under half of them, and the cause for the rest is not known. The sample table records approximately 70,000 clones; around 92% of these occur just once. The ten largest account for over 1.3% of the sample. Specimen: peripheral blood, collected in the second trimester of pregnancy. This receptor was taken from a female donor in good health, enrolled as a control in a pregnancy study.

At the DNA level, the sequence is TGTGCCAGTCACCAGGGGAGCTCCTACGAGCAGTACTTC. This yields the protein CASHQGSSYEQYF. The chain joins TRBV2 to TRBJ2-7, and perhaps TRBD1 as D gene, on 6 matching bases. At the junction V is shortened by 9 bases and J by 0 bases, with 12 bases in between. CDR1 and CDR2 (SNHLY, FYNNEI) derive from the germline V gene. The CDR3 measures 13 amino acids from cysteine to phenylalanine. Only the CDR3 DNA is retained, 39 bases long and in frame from the first base.